The rows below give T cell receptor beta chains drawn from one sample of a study of blood T cell repertoires in COVID-19. TCRdb's table, derived via immunoSEQ multiplex PCR, lists solely in-frame clones and lacks some. The sample includes about 170,000 clones, roughly 90% of them seen just once. Sequences were obtained from peripheral blood. The receptors originated from a man younger than 40 with COVID-19, enrolled during active disease. Each CDR3 is given with its conserved first and last residue. Each record gives: J gene, clone size, D gene, V gene, CDR3 DNA, CDR3 protein. The D gene is left open where the match is weak. Not every row has a clone size; where given, it reads once, few, many or a size class.

j_call: TRBJ1-5; clone_size: .; d_call: .; v_call: TRBV4-1; cdr3_nt: TGCGCCAGCAGTCGCCTTATAGCTGGCAATCAGCCCCAGCATTTT; cdr3_aa: CASSRLIAGNQPQHF
j_call: TRBJ1-1; clone_size: .; d_call: .; v_call: TRBV6-5; cdr3_nt: TGTGCCAGCAGCCGGAGCATGAACACTGAAGCTTTCTTT; cdr3_aa: CASSRSMNTEAFF
j_call: TRBJ2-7; clone_size: .; d_call: TRBD1; v_call: TRBV27; cdr3_nt: TGTGCCAGCAGTTTCTCCGGGACAGGAACCTACGAGCAGTACTTC; cdr3_aa: CASSFSGTGTYEQYF
j_call: TRBJ2-1; clone_size: .; d_call: TRBD1; v_call: TRBV9; cdr3_nt: TGTGCCAGCAGCGAGTCCGGGACAGCCTACAATGAGCAGTTCTTC; cdr3_aa: CASSESGTAYNEQFF
j_call: TRBJ1-3; clone_size: few; d_call: .; v_call: TRBV5-1; cdr3_nt: TGCGCCAGCAGGCAACCGGGTCTCGGAAACACCATATATTTT; cdr3_aa: CASRQPGLGNTIYF
j_call: TRBJ2-2; clone_size: .; d_call: TRBD2; v_call: TRBV19; cdr3_nt: TGTGCCAGTAGTAGCGGGAGGCTCACCGGGGAGCTGTTTTTT; cdr3_aa: CASSSGRLTGELFF
j_call: TRBJ2-1; clone_size: .; d_call: .; v_call: TRBV9; cdr3_nt: TGTGCCAGCAGCGTAGATTCGGGTCTGGCGGGACCCTACAATGAGCAGTTCTTC; cdr3_aa: CASSVDSGLAGPYNEQFF
j_call: TRBJ2-1; clone_size: .; d_call: TRBD2; v_call: TRBV27; cdr3_nt: TGTGCCAGCAGTTTATATCCTAGGGGACTAGCGGAAAATTCTGAGCAGTTCTTC; cdr3_aa: CASSLYPRGLAENSEQFF
j_call: TRBJ2-7; clone_size: .; d_call: TRBD1; v_call: TRBV7-2; cdr3_nt: TGTGCCAGCAGCACCCGACAGGGGGCCCCCTATTTC; cdr3_aa: CASSTRQGAPYF
j_call: TRBJ2-3; clone_size: .; d_call: .; v_call: TRBV27; cdr3_nt: TGTGCCAGCACATCATACTATAGCGCGCCTCGCACAGATACGCAGTATTTT; cdr3_aa: CASTSYYSAPRTDTQYF
j_call: TRBJ2-7; clone_size: .; d_call: TRBD1; v_call: TRBV12-3/TRBV12-4; cdr3_nt: TGTGCCAGCAGTTTACAGGGGGCCTACGAGCAGTACTTC; cdr3_aa: CASSLQGAYEQYF
j_call: TRBJ1-3; clone_size: .; d_call: .; v_call: TRBV4-1; cdr3_nt: TGCGCCAGCAGCCCCGGGGGGGGAAAAGGAAACACCATATATTTT; cdr3_aa: CASSPGGGKGNTIYF
j_call: TRBJ2-1; clone_size: .; d_call: TRBD2; v_call: TRBV7-9; cdr3_nt: TGTGCCAGCAGCTTAAGTTCGCTAGCGGGAAGAAGTTACAATGAGCAGTTCTTC; cdr3_aa: CASSLSSLAGRSYNEQFF
j_call: TRBJ2-7; clone_size: .; d_call: TRBD1; v_call: TRBV27; cdr3_nt: TGTGCCAGCAGTTTCCCAGGGGGATACGAGCAGTACTTC; cdr3_aa: CASSFPGGYEQYF
j_call: TRBJ1-2; clone_size: .; d_call: TRBD1; v_call: TRBV23-1; cdr3_nt: TGCGCCAGCACCGAACAGGGGGCTCGGGGCTACACCTTC; cdr3_aa: CASTEQGARGYTF
j_call: TRBJ2-7; clone_size: .; d_call: .; v_call: TRBV6-5; cdr3_nt: TGTGCCAGCAGATCACGGGGGAGCCGCGAGCAGTACTTC; cdr3_aa: CASRSRGSREQYF
j_call: TRBJ2-7; clone_size: .; d_call: TRBD2; v_call: TRBV27; cdr3_nt: TGTGCCAGCAGTAGCCTAGGGACTAGCGGAGCCTACGAGCAGTACTTC; cdr3_aa: CASSSLGTSGAYEQYF
j_call: TRBJ2-7; clone_size: .; d_call: TRBD1; v_call: TRBV2; cdr3_nt: TGTGCCAGCAGCGGGACAGGGCTCGCGTACGAGCAGTACTTC; cdr3_aa: CASSGTGLAYEQYF
j_call: TRBJ2-3; clone_size: .; d_call: .; v_call: TRBV7-3; cdr3_nt: TGTGCCAGCAGCGATGGAATTCTAGCGCCAAGCACAGATACGCAGTATTTT; cdr3_aa: CASSDGILAPSTDTQYF
j_call: TRBJ2-7; clone_size: .; d_call: .; v_call: TRBV28; cdr3_nt: TGTGCCAGCAGTGACCAAACGGCCGGACACGACTACGAGCAGTACTTC; cdr3_aa: CASSDQTAGHDYEQYF
j_call: TRBJ1-1; clone_size: .; d_call: TRBD1; v_call: TRBV5-1; cdr3_nt: TGCGCCAGCAGCCTGGAAGTAGGGGGAGGGACAGGAACATACACTGAAGCTTTCTTT; cdr3_aa: CASSLEVGGGTGTYTEAFF
j_call: TRBJ1-6; clone_size: .; d_call: .; v_call: TRBV3-1/TRBV3-2; cdr3_nt: TGTGCCAGCAGCCAAGTCCCGGGTGCCGGGAATTCACCCCTCCACTTT; cdr3_aa: CASSQVPGAGNSPLHF
j_call: TRBJ1-5; clone_size: .; d_call: .; v_call: TRBV12-3/TRBV12-4; cdr3_nt: TGTGCCAGCAGCCCTAGTTCCAATCAGCCCCAGCATTTT; cdr3_aa: CASSPSSNQPQHF
j_call: TRBJ2-2; clone_size: once; d_call: TRBD1; v_call: TRBV7-9; cdr3_nt: TGTGCCAGCAGCTTACGACAGGGCTCCACCGGGGAGCTGTTTTTT; cdr3_aa: CASSLRQGSTGELFF
j_call: TRBJ2-2; clone_size: .; d_call: TRBD1; v_call: TRBV7-6; cdr3_nt: TGTGCCAGCAGCTCCCGGACAGGGGAAATTAACACCGGGGAGCTGTTTTTT; cdr3_aa: CASSSRTGEINTGELFF
j_call: TRBJ1-4; clone_size: once; d_call: .; v_call: TRBV4-3; cdr3_nt: TGCGCCAGCAGCCAAGATGGGGGCAGGGTGGGTAATGAAAAACTGTTTTTT; cdr3_aa: CASSQDGGRVGNEKLFF
j_call: TRBJ1-2; clone_size: .; d_call: TRBD1; v_call: TRBV13; cdr3_nt: TGTGCCAGCAGCTTGACAGGGGCCGGCTACACCTTC; cdr3_aa: CASSLTGAGYTF
j_call: TRBJ1-2; clone_size: .; d_call: .; v_call: TRBV9; cdr3_nt: TGTGCCAGCAGCGTAGGGGCAGTGGATGGCTACACCTTC; cdr3_aa: CASSVGAVDGYTF
j_call: TRBJ1-3; clone_size: .; d_call: .; v_call: TRBV18; cdr3_nt: TGTGCCAGCTCACCACTTGCGAAGAGCTCTGGAAACACCATATATTTT; cdr3_aa: CASSPLAKSSGNTIYF
j_call: TRBJ2-7; clone_size: .; d_call: TRBD1; v_call: TRBV27; cdr3_nt: TGTGCCAGCAGTTTATCGACAGGGAGCTCCTACGAGCAGTACTTC; cdr3_aa: CASSLSTGSSYEQYF
j_call: TRBJ1-1; clone_size: .; d_call: .; v_call: TRBV3-1/TRBV3-2; cdr3_nt: TGTGCCAGCAGCCAAGCCGTTCCGAAGACGGGGGAACTGAACACTGAAGCTTTCTTT; cdr3_aa: CASSQAVPKTGELNTEAFF
j_call: TRBJ1-4; clone_size: .; d_call: TRBD1; v_call: TRBV10-3; cdr3_nt: TGTGCCAGCAACAGGGGGCTTAATGAAAAACTGTTTTTT; cdr3_aa: CASNRGLNEKLFF
j_call: TRBJ1-1; clone_size: .; d_call: .; v_call: TRBV5-8; cdr3_nt: TGTGCCAGCAGCATCCGATTGTCGGTGAACACTGAAGCTTTCTTT; cdr3_aa: CASSIRLSVNTEAFF
j_call: TRBJ1-6; clone_size: .; d_call: .; v_call: TRBV6-1; cdr3_nt: TGTGCCAGCAGTGAAGGTCGGACACCCGCCCCACATTCACCCCTCCACTTT; cdr3_aa: CASSEGRTPAPHSPLHF
j_call: TRBJ2-7; clone_size: few; d_call: .; v_call: TRBV28; cdr3_nt: TGTGCCAGCAGTTTAGACCGGAGCTCCTACGAGCAGTACTTC; cdr3_aa: CASSLDRSSYEQYF
j_call: TRBJ2-3; clone_size: .; d_call: .; v_call: TRBV9; cdr3_nt: TGTGCCAGCAGCGTAGGCGCCGGGGGCACAGATACGCAGTATTTT; cdr3_aa: CASSVGAGGTDTQYF
j_call: TRBJ2-1; clone_size: .; d_call: .; v_call: TRBV11-2; cdr3_nt: TGTGCCAGCAGCTTTAGGGGAAGTTTTGAGCAGTTCTTC; cdr3_aa: CASSFRGSFEQFF
j_call: TRBJ1-2; clone_size: once; d_call: .; v_call: TRBV19; cdr3_nt: TGTGCCAGTACCATTAACGCGGGGGGAGGCGGCTACACCTTC; cdr3_aa: CASTINAGGGGYTF
j_call: TRBJ2-5; clone_size: .; d_call: TRBD2; v_call: TRBV6-5; cdr3_nt: TGTGCCAGCAGTCCACTAGCGGGGGAATTTCGCGACCAGTACTTC; cdr3_aa: CASSPLAGEFRDQYF
j_call: TRBJ1-2; clone_size: .; d_call: .; v_call: TRBV6-5; cdr3_nt: TGTGCCAGCAGTTACTCGAGGGCCGGGAAACACTATGGCTACACCTTC; cdr3_aa: CASSYSRAGKHYGYTF
j_call: TRBJ2-7; clone_size: once; d_call: TRBD2; v_call: TRBV3-1/TRBV3-2; cdr3_nt: TGTGCCAGCAGTCCGGGGGGGGAGGGATACGAGCAGTACTTC; cdr3_aa: CASSPGGEGYEQYF
j_call: TRBJ2-1; clone_size: .; d_call: .; v_call: TRBV10-3; cdr3_nt: TGTGCCATCAGTGAGTCAACACATTCCAATGAGCAGTTCTTC; cdr3_aa: CAISESTHSNEQFF
j_call: TRBJ2-1; clone_size: .; d_call: TRBD2; v_call: TRBV7-3; cdr3_nt: TGTGCCAGCAGCCCGGGGCTGGCGGGAGGGCCCGGGAGGAATGAGCAGTTCTTC; cdr3_aa: CASSPGLAGGPGRNEQFF
j_call: TRBJ2-7; clone_size: .; d_call: TRBD1; v_call: TRBV7-2; cdr3_nt: TGTGCCAGCAGCTTAAAACAGGGGGCAATCTACGAGCAGTACTTC; cdr3_aa: CASSLKQGAIYEQYF